The 2 T cell receptor beta chains presented below share a single source sample, sequenced in a study of T cell repertoires in cytomegalovirus infection. MiXCR, applied by TCRdb to the reads, yields one record per CDR3 protein. This table holds over 150,000 distinct CDR3 sequences, approximately 19% found once. Input material: PBMCs. These receptors were collected from a human donor in good health (CMV status not recorded). Some clones in this sample may be carry-over from other donors' samples.

Sample share makes this clonotype medium-sized. This rearrangement joins TRBV6-4 to TRBJ2-2, with D possibly TRBD1 on 5 matching bases. Germline values: CDR1 MRHNA, CDR2 SNTAGT. V gave up 2 bases and J gave up 1 base, with 5 bases separating them. The CDR3 totals 14 residues. In DNA form, the CDR3 reads TGTGCCAGCAGTGACGGACAGAACACCGGGGAGCTGTTTTTT. Translated: CASSDGQNTGELFF.

This chain uses TRBV29-1 with TRBJ2-5; 7 positions match TRBD2. CDR3 length: 13 residues. J gave up 5 bases and V 4 bases, and 7 bases lay outside the gene matches. Per germline, CDR1 SQVTM and CDR2 ANQGSEA. CDR3 protein: CSVVWSGAETQYF. The DNA for the CDR3 is TGCAGCGTTGTGTGGAGCGGGGCGGAGACCCAGTACTTC. The variable domain in full, with the rest retrieved from reference TRBV29-1 and TRBJ2-5, is SAVISQKPSRDICQRGTSLTIQCQVDSQVTMMFWYRQQPGQSLTLIATANQGSEATYESGFVIDKFPISRPNLTFSTLTVSNMSPEDSSIYLCSVVWSGAETQYFGPGTRLLVL.